Sequencing of this T cell receptor (beta chain) was carried out in a study of blood T cells in healthy people across ages. Through a sample-barcoded 5' primer and a J-beta primer mix, a second PCR was run for roughly 6 to 12 cycles. TCRdb re-called the 5' RACE reads with MiXCR, one entry per CDR3 protein. This sample has over 950,000 distinct CDR3 sequences, with about 51% found just once. Note on this clonotype: The junction departs from the called germline gene at one end, perhaps through a read error.

Each donor was a healthy Caucasian individual from Russia, aged 6 to 90. Each sample gave at least 6.5 million isolated PBMCs. CDR3 size: 13 residues. Germline lookup yields CDR1 MNHNY and CDR2 SVGAGI (reference sequence). V is TRBV6-6 and J is TRBJ2-3, with a possible D match to TRBD1 (5 bases). This clonotype originated in a woman aged 60-70 years in good health. The sequenced material came from blood. CDR3 bases: TGTGCCAGCAGTTACGCAGGGCCAGATACGCGGTATTTT. Its protein is CASSYAGPDTRYF.